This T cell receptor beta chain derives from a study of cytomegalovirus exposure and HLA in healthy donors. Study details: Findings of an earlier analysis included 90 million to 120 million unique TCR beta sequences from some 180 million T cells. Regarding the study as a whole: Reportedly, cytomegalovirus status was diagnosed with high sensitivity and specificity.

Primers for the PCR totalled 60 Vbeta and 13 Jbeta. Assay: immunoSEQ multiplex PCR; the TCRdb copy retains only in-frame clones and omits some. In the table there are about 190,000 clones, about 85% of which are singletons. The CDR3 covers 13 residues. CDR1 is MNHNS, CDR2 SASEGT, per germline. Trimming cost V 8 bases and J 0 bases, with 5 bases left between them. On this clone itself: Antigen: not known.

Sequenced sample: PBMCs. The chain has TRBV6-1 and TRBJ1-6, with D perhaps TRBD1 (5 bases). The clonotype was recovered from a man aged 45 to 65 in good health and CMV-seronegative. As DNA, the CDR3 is TGTGCCAGCGACAGCTCCTATAATTCACCCCTCCACTTT. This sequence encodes CASDSSYNSPLHF.